This TCR beta chain was obtained from a study of blood T cell repertoires in COVID-19. The overall study: T cells, B-cell-depleted T cells, or PBMCs provided the cDNA or gDNA that served as material.

Source study methods: Amplification from reference gene primers served as the basis for estimated nucleated cell counts. TCRdb keeps only in-frame clones here, not all; method: immunoSEQ multiplex PCR. The DNA gave D and trimming, while V, J and clone size come from that table. Of approximately 11,000 clones in the sample, roughly 89% were seen once. The sequencing input was peripheral blood. The TCR sequence derives from a human donor in a cohort sampled during active COVID-19.

For the CDR3, the DNA is TGTGCCAGCAGTTTAGGGCGTGACAGTGAAGCTTTCTTT. Amino acid sequence: CASSLGRDSEAFF. This rearrangement joins TRBV28 to TRBJ1-1; D is perhaps TRBD1 (5 bases). The CDR3 consists of 13 residues. Deletions cut 2 bases from V and 7 bases from J, with 11 bases between. Germline V gives CDR1 MDHEN, CDR2 SYDVKM.